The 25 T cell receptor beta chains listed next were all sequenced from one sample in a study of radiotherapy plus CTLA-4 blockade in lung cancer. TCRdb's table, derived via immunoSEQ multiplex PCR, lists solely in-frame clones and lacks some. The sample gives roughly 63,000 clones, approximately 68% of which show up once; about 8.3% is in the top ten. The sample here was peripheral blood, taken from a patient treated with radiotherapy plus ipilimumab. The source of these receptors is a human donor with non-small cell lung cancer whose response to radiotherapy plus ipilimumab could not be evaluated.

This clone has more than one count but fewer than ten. CDR3 in amino acids: CASSEIRLGPDTQYF. The CDR3 coding sequence is TGTGCCAGCAGTGAAATAAGACTAGGACCAGATACGCAGTATTTT. The rearrangement links TRBV6-1 to TRBJ2-3; tentatively, D is TRBD2 (6 bases). Trimming took off 2 bases at V and 4 bases at J, with 13 bases between the two ends. CDR3 length: 15 residues. The germline V gene encodes CDR1 MNHNS and CDR2 SASEGT.

This CDR3 is CASGQGAEQYF. DNA for the CDR3: TGTGCCAGTGGACAGGGGGCCGAGCAGTACTTC. The genes are TRBV19 and TRBJ2-7, with TRBD1 matching 11 bases. V gave up 8 bases and J gave up 6 bases; unmatched junction bases: 0. This CDR3 comprises 11 residues. Germline values: CDR1 LNHDA, CDR2 SQIVND (reference sequence).

CDR3 sequence: CASSSTGLSSYEQYF. The CDR3 coding sequence is TGTGCCAGCAGCTCGACAGGGCTAAGCTCCTACGAGCAGTACTTC. This sequence joins TRBV5-6 and TRBJ2-7; 7 positions match TRBD1. The junction had 6 bases not matched to a gene; V was cut back by 3 bases and J by 0 bases. Germline assignment: CDR1 SGHDT and CDR2 YYEEEE. The CDR3 length is 15 residues. The full variable domain, with the rest looked up from reference TRBV5-6 and TRBJ2-7, is DAGVTQSPTHLIKTRGQQVTLRCSPKSGHDTVSWYQQALGQGPQFIFQYYEEEERQRGNFPDRFSGHQFPNYSSELNVNALLLGDSALYLCASSSTGLSSYEQYFGPGTRLTVT.

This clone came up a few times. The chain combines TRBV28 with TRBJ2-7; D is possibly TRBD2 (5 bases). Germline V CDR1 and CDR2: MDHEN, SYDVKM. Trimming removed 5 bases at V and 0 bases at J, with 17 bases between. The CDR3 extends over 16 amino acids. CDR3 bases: TGTGCCAGCAGTATCTCTACGGCGGGCCACTCCTACGAGCAGTACTTC. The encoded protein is CASSISTAGHSYEQYF. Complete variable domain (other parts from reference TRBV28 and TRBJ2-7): DVKVTQSSRYLVKRTGEKVFLECVQDMDHENMFWYRQDPGLGLRLIYFSYDVKMKEKGDIPEGYSVSREKKERFSLILESASTNQTSMYLCASSISTAGHSYEQYFGPGTRLTVT.

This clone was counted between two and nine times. CDR3 coding DNA: TGTGCCAGCTTTTCGGGTACCAATGAAAAACTGTTTTTT. Amino acid sequence: CASFSGTNEKLFF. This chain links TRBV28 with TRBJ1-4, with unresolved D. This CDR3 contains 13 residues. V shed 8 bases and J shed 5 bases, with 12 bases lying between them. Germline-derived CDR1 and CDR2 are MDHEN and SYDVKM.

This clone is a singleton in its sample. DNA for the CDR3: TGTGCCAGTAGTACGGGACAGTATTACGAGCAGTACTTC. Protein sequence: CASSTGQYYEQYF. V gene TRBV19 combines with J gene TRBJ2-7, with 7 bases matching TRBD1. V dropped 4 bases and J dropped 4; count of bases not matched to a gene: 4. Germline V gene lookup returns CDR1 LNHDA and CDR2 SQIVND (reference sequence). There are 13 residues in the CDR3.

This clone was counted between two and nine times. The CDR3 DNA is TGTGCCAGCAGCTTATCGGGGGGTAGCTCCTACAATGAGCAGTTCTTC. Translating it yields CASSLSGGSSYNEQFF. The chain has TRBV7-2 and TRBJ2-1, with TRBD2 matching over 7 bases. V lost 2 bases, J lost 0 bases, and 4 bases stayed unmatched. Germline assignment: CDR1 SGHTA and CDR2 FQGNSA. CDR3 size: 16 residues.

The CDR3 bases are TGTGCCAGCAGTTCACGGGGGGTTAATGAAAAACTGTTTTTT. Translation: CASSSRGVNEKLFF. The chain is built from TRBV6-1 and TRBJ1-4, with D perhaps matching TRBD1 (5 bases). This CDR3 comprises 14 residues. Per the germline V gene, CDR1 is MNHNS and CDR2 is SASEGT. The ends were cut back, 5 bases at V and 4 bases at J, with 11 bases in the middle.

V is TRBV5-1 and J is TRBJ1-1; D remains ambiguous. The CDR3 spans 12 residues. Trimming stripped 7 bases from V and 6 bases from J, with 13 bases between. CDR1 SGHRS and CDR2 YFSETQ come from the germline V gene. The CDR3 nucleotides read TGCGCCAGCGGAGTACGCGGGGCTGAAGCTTTCTTT. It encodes CASGVRGAEAFF.

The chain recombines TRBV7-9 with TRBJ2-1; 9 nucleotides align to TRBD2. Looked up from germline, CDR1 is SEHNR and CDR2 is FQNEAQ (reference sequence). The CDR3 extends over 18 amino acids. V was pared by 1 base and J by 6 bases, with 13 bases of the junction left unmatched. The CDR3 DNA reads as TGTGCCAGCAGCTTAGTGGTGATTCAGGGCGGGAGGGCCAATGAGCAGTTCTTC. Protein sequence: CASSLVVIQGGRANEQFF.

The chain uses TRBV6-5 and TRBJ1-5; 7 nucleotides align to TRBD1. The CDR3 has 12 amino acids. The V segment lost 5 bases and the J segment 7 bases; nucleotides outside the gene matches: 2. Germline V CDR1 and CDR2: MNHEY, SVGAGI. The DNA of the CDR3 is TGTGCCAGCAGTCGACAGGGACAGCCCCAGCATTTT. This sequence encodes CASSRQGQPQHF.

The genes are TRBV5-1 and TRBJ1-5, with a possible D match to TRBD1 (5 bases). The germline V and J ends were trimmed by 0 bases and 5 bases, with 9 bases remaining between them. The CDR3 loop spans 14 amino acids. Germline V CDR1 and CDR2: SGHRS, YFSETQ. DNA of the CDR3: TGCGCCAGCAGCTTGGACGGGGGAGATCAGCCCCAGCATTTT. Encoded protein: CASSLDGGDQPQHF.

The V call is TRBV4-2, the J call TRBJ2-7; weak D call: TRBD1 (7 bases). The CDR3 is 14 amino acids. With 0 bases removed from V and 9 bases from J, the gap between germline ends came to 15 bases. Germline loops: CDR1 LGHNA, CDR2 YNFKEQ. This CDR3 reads CASSQEWAGGLQYF. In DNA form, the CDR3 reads TGTGCCAGCAGCCAAGAGTGGGCAGGGGGGCTGCAGTACTTC.

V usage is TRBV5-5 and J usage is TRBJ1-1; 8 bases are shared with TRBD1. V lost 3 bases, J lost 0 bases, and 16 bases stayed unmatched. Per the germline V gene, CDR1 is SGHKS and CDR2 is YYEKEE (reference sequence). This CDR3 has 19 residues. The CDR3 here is CASSSSPIRQGRMNTEAFF. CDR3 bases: TGTGCCAGCAGCTCGAGTCCAATTAGACAGGGGAGAATGAACACTGAAGCTTTCTTT.

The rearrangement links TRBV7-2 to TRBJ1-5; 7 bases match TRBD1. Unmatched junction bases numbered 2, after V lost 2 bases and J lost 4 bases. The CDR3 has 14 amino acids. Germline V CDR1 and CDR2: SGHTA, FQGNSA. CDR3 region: CASSLTGANQPQHF. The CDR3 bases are TGTGCCAGCAGCTTAACAGGGGCGAATCAGCCCCAGCATTTT.

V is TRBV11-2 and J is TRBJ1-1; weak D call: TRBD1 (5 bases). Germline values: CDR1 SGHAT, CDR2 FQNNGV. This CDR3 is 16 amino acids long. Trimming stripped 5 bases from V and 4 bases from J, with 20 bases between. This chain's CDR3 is CASSGEWGRRGTEAFF. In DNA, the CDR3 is TGTGCCAGCAGCGGTGAATGGGGACGGCGGGGCACTGAAGCTTTCTTT.

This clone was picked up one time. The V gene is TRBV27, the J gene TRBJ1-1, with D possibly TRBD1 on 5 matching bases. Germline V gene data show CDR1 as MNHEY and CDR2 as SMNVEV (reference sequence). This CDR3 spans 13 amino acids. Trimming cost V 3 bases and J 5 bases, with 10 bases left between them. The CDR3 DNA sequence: TGTGCCAGCAGTTTTTGGGGGGGGACTGAAGCTTTCTTT. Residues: CASSFWGGTEAFF.

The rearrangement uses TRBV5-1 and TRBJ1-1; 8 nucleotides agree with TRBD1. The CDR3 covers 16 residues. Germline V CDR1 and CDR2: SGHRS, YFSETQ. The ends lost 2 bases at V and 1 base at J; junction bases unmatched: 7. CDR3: CASSLPGQGANTEAFF. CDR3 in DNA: TGCGCCAGCAGCTTACCAGGACAGGGCGCGAACACTGAAGCTTTCTTT.

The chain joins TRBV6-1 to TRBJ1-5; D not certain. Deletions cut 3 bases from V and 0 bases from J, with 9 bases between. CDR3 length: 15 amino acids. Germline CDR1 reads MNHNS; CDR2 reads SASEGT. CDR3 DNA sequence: TGTGCCAGCAGTGATGCGGGTTATAGCAATCAGCCCCAGCATTTT. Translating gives CASSDAGYSNQPQHF.

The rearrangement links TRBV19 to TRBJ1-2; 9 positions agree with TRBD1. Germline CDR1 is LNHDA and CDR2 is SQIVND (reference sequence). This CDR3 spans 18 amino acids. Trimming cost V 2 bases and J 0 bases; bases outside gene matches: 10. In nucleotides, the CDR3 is TGTGCCAGTAGTATAAGGGACAGGGCCAGGGGAGCTAACTATGGCTACACCTTC. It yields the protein CASSIRDRARGANYGYTF. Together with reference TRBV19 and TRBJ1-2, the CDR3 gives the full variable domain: DGGITQSPKYLFRKEGQNVTLSCEQNLNHDAMYWYRQDPGQGLRLIYYSQIVNDFQKGDIAEGYSVSREKKESFPLTVTSAQKNPTAFYLCASSIRDRARGANYGYTFGSGTRLTVV.

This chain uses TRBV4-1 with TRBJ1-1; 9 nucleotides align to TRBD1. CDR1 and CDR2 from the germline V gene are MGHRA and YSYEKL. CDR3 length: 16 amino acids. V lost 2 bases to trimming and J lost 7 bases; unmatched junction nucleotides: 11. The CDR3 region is CASSQNLQGAVSEAFF. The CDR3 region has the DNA TGCGCCAGCAGCCAAAACCTACAGGGGGCTGTTAGTGAAGCTTTCTTT.

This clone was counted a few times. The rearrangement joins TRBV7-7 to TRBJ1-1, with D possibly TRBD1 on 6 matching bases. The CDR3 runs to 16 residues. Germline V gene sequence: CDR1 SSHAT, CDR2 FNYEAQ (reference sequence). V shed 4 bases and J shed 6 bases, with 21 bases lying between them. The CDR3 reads CASSSSQGNWWSEAFF. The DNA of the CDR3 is TGTGCCAGCAGCTCTAGCCAGGGGAATTGGTGGTCTGAAGCTTTCTTT.

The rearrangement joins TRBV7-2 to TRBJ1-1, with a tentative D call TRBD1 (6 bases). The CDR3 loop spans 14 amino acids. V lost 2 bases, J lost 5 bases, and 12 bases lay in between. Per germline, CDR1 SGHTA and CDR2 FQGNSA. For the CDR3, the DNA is TGTGCCAGCAGCTTAACGGGGGGACAAACTGAAGCTTTCTTT. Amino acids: CASSLTGGQTEAFF.

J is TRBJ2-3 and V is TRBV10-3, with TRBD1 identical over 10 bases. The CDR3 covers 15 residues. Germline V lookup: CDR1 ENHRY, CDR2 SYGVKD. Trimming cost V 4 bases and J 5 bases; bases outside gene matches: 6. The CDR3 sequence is CAISVGTGAGDTQYF. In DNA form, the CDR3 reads TGTGCCATCAGTGTCGGGACAGGGGCGGGAGATACGCAGTATTTT.

The CDR3 sequence is CASSALQGSSPLHF. The CDR3 region has the DNA TGTGCCAGCAGTGCTCTACAGGGAAGCTCACCCCTCCACTTT. The chain has TRBV27 and TRBJ1-6; the D gene is possibly TRBD1 (6 bases). Germline V gives CDR1 MNHEY, CDR2 SMNVEV (reference sequence). V was trimmed by 5 bases and J by 10 bases, leaving 15 bases between them. The CDR3 runs to 14 residues.